This record concerns one T cell receptor beta chain sequence. The antigen remains undetermined. This entry comes from a study of post-analysis software for immune sequencing data. Across the whole study: The patients showed relapsing-remitting, secondary progressive and progressive-relapsing multiple sclerosis courses. General observations from the study: About 5 TRBV segments occurring more often in patients than controls included TRBV5-6, TRBV5-1 and TRBV20-1. With F measure, samples from one preparation batch clustered together strongly.

The CDR3 loop spans 16 amino acids. Germline assignment: CDR1 SEHNR and CDR2 FQNEAQ (reference sequence). V was pared by 1 base and J by 1 base, with 5 bases of the junction left unmatched. Unique molecular identifiers tagged the TCR beta cDNA libraries. T cells numbering 1 to 10 million yielded cDNA molecules that totaled roughly 500,000. TCRdb reprocessed the PCR reads with MiXCR, giving one entry per CDR3 protein. The repertoire includes 800,000 to 950,000 distinct CDR3 sequences, roughly 58% of them detected once, and 4.6% sits in the top ten. The chain employs TRBV7-9 and TRBJ2-7; TRBD1 matches at 9 bases. The receptor was isolated from a girl aged 10 to 17 with multiple sclerosis. The sequenced sample consisted of blood. The DNA for the CDR3 is TGTGCCAGCAGCTTAGATCCGGGACAGGGTTCCTACGAGCAGTACTTC. It codes for CASSLDPGQGSYEQYF.